The clone carrying this TCR beta chain was observed at least ten times. The antigen remains undetermined. Amplification of TCR beta CDR3 regions used RNA as the template. Primed by the HTBI set, a first-round RT-PCR was run on the TCR CDR3. TCRdb re-derived calls from the multiplex PCR reads in MiXCR, one entry per CDR3 protein. The sample lists a few hundred thousand distinct CDR3 sequences; 15% to 19% were seen once. The data derive from a study of T cells in Graves' hyperthyroidism and ophthalmopathy. Overall study results and limits: Ophthalmopathy, as predicted by the model, came a median roughly 6.3 months after the prediction.

Subjects aged 18 to 65 presented with newly diagnosed hyperthyroidism of less than 2 months' duration. The receptor's source is a woman under 30 with Graves' hyperthyroidism that later progressed to Graves' ophthalmopathy. Sequencing was performed on blood.

The CDR3 nucleotides are TGTGCCAGCAGCCAACCGGGACTCACGGCAGATACGCAGTATTTT. Translation gives CASSQPGLTADTQYF. The chain recombines TRBV28 with TRBJ2-3, with a weak D call TRBD2 (6 bases). V shed 6 bases and J shed 4 bases, with 17 bases lying between them. Germline loops: CDR1 MDHEN, CDR2 SYDVKM. The CDR3 length is 15 residues.